The rows below give T cell receptor beta chains drawn from one sample of a study of cytomegalovirus exposure and HLA in healthy donors. Only in-frame clones appear in the TCRdb table, and some are missing; sequencing was by immunoSEQ multiplex PCR. The sample holds 150,000 to 200,000 clones; approximately 76% are singletons and the top ten take about 5%. What was sequenced was PBMCs. These receptor sequences come from a woman under 30 in good health and CMV-seropositive. Both conserved end residues are trimmed from each CDR3.

CDR3 length,J gene,V gene,CDR3 protein
12,TRBJ2-2,TRBV4-2,ASSKRRGYGELF
11,TRBJ1-1,TRBV5-1,ASSLGGLTEAF
11,TRBJ2-7,TRBV6-6,ASSTGTVAEQY
13,TRBJ2-5,TRBV7-9,ASSLALAGVETQY
14,TRBJ2-2,TRBV7-3,ASSNTWGVNTGELF
13,TRBJ2-3,TRBV9,ASSPIGQLADTQY
11,TRBJ1-5,TRBV5-6,ASSLGRVQPQH
13,TRBJ1-2,TRBV27,ASSLKGNRVGGYT
13,TRBJ2-3,TRBV4-2,ASSLERGGGDTQY
11,TRBJ1-1,TRBV4-1,ASSQEGPDGAF
14,TRBJ2-5,TRBV5-4,ASSRPGTGGSETQY
13,TRBJ2-6,TRBV5-4,ASSLMQSGANVLT
12,TRBJ1-5,TRBV11-2,ASSLGQYDQPQH
14,TRBJ2-1,TRBV15,ATSRGRDRRYNEQF
12,TRBJ2-1,TRBV6-4,ASSVSGGRNEQF
15,TRBJ1-3,TRBV4-1,ASSQDPGGPSGNTIY
12,TRBJ1-2,TRBV5-1,ASSVGQLIGGYT
15,TRBJ1-6,TRBV5-1,ASSLSADSSYNSPLH
11,TRBJ1-2,TRBV23-1,ASRQGVSDGYT
13,TRBJ1-4,TRBV28,ASSRTDRGNEKLF
13,TRBJ2-3,TRBV27,ASSLWAGGWDTQY
9,TRBJ1-2,TRBV11-2,ASSGGYGYT
10,TRBJ1-5,TRBV7-2,ASSSLREPQH
13,TRBJ1-6,TRBV28,ASSPGASYNSPLH